Listed here is a single T cell receptor (beta chain). Germline V CDR1 and CDR2: LGHNA, YNFKEQ. Trimming took off 0 bases at V and 0 bases at J, with 19 bases between the two ends. This CDR3 has 19 amino acids. It was with random hexamers that about 0.45 to 1 ug RNA was reverse transcribed. MiXCR, run by TCRdb on the immunoSEQ multiplex PCR reads, gives a single entry per CDR3 protein. The sample consists of 210,000 or so distinct CDR3 sequences, over 90% of them appearing once. These data come from a study of CD8 T cells in Susac syndrome. The sample comprised CD4+ T cells from PBMCs. This TCR was recovered from a human donor with Susac syndrome. The chain has TRBV4-2 and TRBJ2-3; a possible D gene is TRBD2 (5 bases). The CDR3 protein is CASSQDSGVGRGSTDTQYF. Here the CDR3 DNA reads TGTGCCAGCAGCCAAGATTCGGGTGTAGGACGGGGTAGCACAGATACGCAGTATTTT.